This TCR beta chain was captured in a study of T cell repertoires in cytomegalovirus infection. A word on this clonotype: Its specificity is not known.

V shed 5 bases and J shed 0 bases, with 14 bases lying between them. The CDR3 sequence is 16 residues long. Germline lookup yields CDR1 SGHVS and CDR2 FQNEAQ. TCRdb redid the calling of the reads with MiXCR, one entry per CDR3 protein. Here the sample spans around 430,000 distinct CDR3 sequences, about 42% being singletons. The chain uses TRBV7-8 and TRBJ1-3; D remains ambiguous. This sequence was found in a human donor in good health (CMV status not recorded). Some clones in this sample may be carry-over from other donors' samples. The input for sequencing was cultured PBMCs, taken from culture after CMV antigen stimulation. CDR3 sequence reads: CASSPRPHSSGNTIYF. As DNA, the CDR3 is TGTGCCAGCAGCCCTAGACCTCACAGCTCTGGAAACACCATATATTTT.